This record looks at one T cell receptor (beta chain) sequence and its context. No antigen is known for it. The germline gives CDR1 SGHTA, CDR2 FQGNSA. Deletions cut 1 base from V and 5 bases from J, with 11 bases between. This CDR3 is 14 amino acids long. The source of the sample is a study of vaccination effects on CD4 cells after COVID-19. Whole-study context: Post-vaccine specimens were collected at a median of 72 days following the second dose.

Libraries were prepared by immunoSEQ multiplex PCR; TCRdb keeps only in-frame clonotypes and omits some of them. The sample lists roughly 68,000 clones; roughly 74% were seen once. Regarding the study as a whole: In vaccinees who were healthy, merely 1 out of 255 vaccine-induced clones cross-reacted with common cold coronaviruses.

The ViraFEST assay expanded antigen-specific CD4+ T cells with viral peptide pools before sequencing. Culturing for 9 to 10 days preceded CD4+ T cell isolation. Vaccination of participants consisted of two doses of either the BNT162b2 or mRNA-1273 vaccine. Nucleocapsid antibodies were negative in the vaccine recipients, who had never had SARS-CoV-2 infection. Cultures received IL-2 medium that replaced half the medium on days 3 and 7. The sequencing used CD4+ T cells from PBMCs cultured with HCoV-229E spike peptides, collected after COVID-19 vaccination. The TCR comes from a human donor who received a COVID-19 vaccine. The chain combines TRBV7-2 with TRBJ2-5; the D gene could be TRBD1 or TRBD2 (5 bases each). The CDR3 sequence is CASSLGTPGETQYF. Written as DNA, the CDR3 is TGTGCCAGCAGCTTAGGGACACCGGGGGAGACCCAGTACTTC.